A selection of T cell receptor beta chains follows, all from one sample in a study of technical replicates of blood from several donors. Assay used: immunoSEQ multiplex PCR; TCRdb lists only in-frame clones, some missing. The sample consists of 11,000 to 15,000 clones, more than 70% of them appearing once. The sequenced material came from PBMCs. The receptors here all came from a human donor in good health. Both conserved end residues are trimmed from each CDR3.

CDR3 protein: ASSLPGLVYEQY
V gene: TRBV11-2

CDR3 protein: ASSLVVTGSTDTQY
V gene: TRBV7-2

CDR3 protein: ASSLDAGGPSDTQY
V gene: TRBV5-1

CDR3 protein: ASSELGLAGVDTQY
V gene: TRBV6-1

CDR3 protein: ASSEPFYSYNEQF
V gene: TRBV6-1

CDR3 protein: ASILTSGAYNEQF
V gene: TRBV5-6

CDR3 protein: ASSRTTGSGDMGTDTQY
V gene: TRBV18

CDR3 protein: ASSLISGTGLETQY
V gene: TRBV7-6

CDR3 protein: ASSRAGGPLSREQY
V gene: TRBV27

CDR3 protein: ASSLAGLAGAQETQY
V gene: TRBV7-8

CDR3 protein: ASSLAAGRSAGDTQY
V gene: TRBV7-9

CDR3 protein: ASSQEGTSGPLTYEQY
V gene: TRBV4-2

CDR3 protein: ASSPGQGAIEQF
V gene: TRBV13